A single T cell receptor beta chain is shown here with its context. Its antigen is not yet known. There are no base qualities to consult, and no much larger clone falls within one base. The sample comes from a study of a mutant IDH1 vaccine in newly diagnosed glioma (TCRdb year 2021). About the full investigation: Eight vaccinations were administered to patients in weeks 1, 3, 5, 7, 11, 15, 19 and 23, corresponding to visits V03 through V10. Prior to enrollment, patients had been given standard therapy consisting of radiotherapy alone, temozolomide alone, or radiochemotherapy with temozolomide, with the combination given to most patients. Of the approximately 30 treated patients, approximately 62% were male and approximately 38% were female, and the mean age was 40.4 years. Vaccination began 4-6 weeks after radiotherapy alone, or alongside temozolomide cycles in the chemotherapy-containing groups. Peripheral blood samples were drawn at six visits, namely V03 (baseline), V05, V07, V10, V12 and V13. For exploratory analyses, about 25 treated patients had longitudinal TCRB deep sequencing done wherever samples were available. Here is what the overall study found, with its caveats: Changes in the top peripheral T cell clonotypes picked up by TCRB sequencing did not appear to be linked to pseudoprogression. The authors noted that analyses of patient blood samples could not be reproduced because of sample limitations. Across multiple MHC alleles, vaccine-induced immune responses were seen in around 94% of patients. Selection of PBMC samples for TCRB deep sequencing was based on availability.

The CDR1 and CDR2 encoded by the germline V gene are SNHLY and FYNNEI. From the cysteine through the phenylalanine, the CDR3 covers 15 amino acids. The kept DNA is CDR3 alone, 45 bases in frame from the first base. The junction shows trimming of 3 bases on V and 2 bases on J, plus 11 bases between the germline ends. The library came from the immunoSEQ multiplex PCR assay. Following the manufacturer's protocol, the hsTCRB Kit was used to amplify rearranged TCR beta chain sequences. Sequencing of TCRB libraries was carried out on an Illumina MiSeq. The published analysis was carried out like this. Demultiplexing, trimming and gene mapping were performed with the kit vendor's proprietary platform. Drawn from immuneACCESS, this table holds only the in-frame rearrangements with V and J called that TCRdb kept. Clones are partly lost; checked studies trace under half to an unresolved V gene and leave the rest unexplained. The V and J calls and clone size were taken over from that table, and D and trimming were inferred from the DNA. The sample records around 26,000 clones, around 70% of which are singletons. About 10% of the sample is taken by the ten largest.

Interpreted using the paper, the time point label stands for: week 11, during vaccination. A 20-mer mutant IDH1 peptide at 300 micrograms in Montanide made up each vaccine dose, which was injected subcutaneously together with topical imiquimod. Newly diagnosed WHO grade 3 or 4 IDH1-mutant astrocytomas showing loss of nuclear ATRX were present in the donors. The samples were drawn from NOA16, a multicentre, single-arm, open-label phase I trial in Germany that tested a mutant IDH1 peptide vaccine in humans for the first time. Genomic DNA for TCRB sequencing was extracted from EDTA blood using the DNeasy Blood and Tissue Kit.

The chain is encoded by TRBV2 joined to TRBJ1-5; TRBD1 is perhaps the D gene, given 6 matching bases. This sample comprised peripheral blood mononuclear cells (PBMCs), obtained from a glioma patient whose treatment included an IDH1 peptide vaccine. The receptor was isolated from a man between 18 and 29 years old with glioma. Some clones in this sample may be carry-over from other donors' samples. The nucleotide sequence is TGTGCCAGCAGTGACAGGGGAGTCCGCAATCAGCCCCAGCATTTT. Translated, it gives CASSDRGVRNQPQHF. Supplemented by the reference TRBV2 and TRBJ1-5 proteins around the CDR3, the complete variable domain is EPEVTQTPSHQVTQMGQEVILRCVPISNHLYFYWYRQILGQKVEFLVSFYNNEISEKSEIFDDQFSVERPDGSNFTLKIRSTKLEDSAMYFCASSDRGVRNQPQHFGDGTRLSIL.